Listed below are T cell receptor beta chains from one sample, sequenced in a study of blood T cell repertoires in COVID-19. TCRdb's copy holds only in-frame clones and misses some; the assay was immunoSEQ multiplex PCR. The sample comprises under 250,000 clones, 80% to 95% of which are singletons, and about 0.8% rests with the top ten. The specimen sequenced was peripheral blood. Receptors were obtained from a man in his fifties or sixties with COVID-19, enrolled during active disease. CDR3s leave out the opening cysteine and the closing phenylalanine or tryptophan. A D gene is named only where the DNA matches it firmly.

j_call cdr3_length v_call d_call cdr3_aa
TRBJ2-7 12 TRBV7-2 TRBD1 ASSSTRQGSQQY
TRBJ2-1 14 TRBV4-2 TRBD2 ASSRELAGTYNEQF
TRBJ1-6 14 TRBV7-9 . ASSLKGPSYNSPLH
TRBJ2-5 13 TRBV19 . ATSGPGGTGETQY
TRBJ2-1 14 TRBV5-1 TRBD2 ASSPGTSGSYNEQF
TRBJ2-2 12 TRBV4-3 . ASSQERNTGELF
TRBJ1-5 13 TRBV19 TRBD1 ASSVNRGSNQPQH
TRBJ2-1 15 TRBV5-1 TRBD2 ASSLSGGRRGWDEQF
TRBJ1-5 12 TRBV7-2 . ASSLAAGRQPQH
TRBJ2-5 11 TRBV11-1 . ASSGGRQETQY
TRBJ2-7 11 TRBV24-1 . ATSDSRGDEQY
TRBJ1-2 11 TRBV9 TRBD1 ASSAGQGDGYT
TRBJ2-2 16 TRBV5-4 . ASSLRRSGGANTGELF
TRBJ1-4 12 TRBV19 . ASSKYRTNEKLF
TRBJ2-4 16 TRBV7-2 . ASSPRWSAGLAKNIQY
TRBJ1-2 9 TRBV2 . ASSRQVGYT
TRBJ2-7 13 TRBV6-1 . ASSEAGAGFYEQY
TRBJ2-6 15 TRBV10-3 . AIGGRQVLSGANVLT
TRBJ2-1 11 TRBV28 TRBD2 ASGLAGVGEQF
TRBJ2-7 12 TRBV25-1 . ASSPAGNRYEQY
TRBJ1-6 14 TRBV2 TRBD1 ASSEGNRGRGSPLH
TRBJ1-5 14 TRBV19 TRBD1 ASSIWGTGVSQPQH
TRBJ2-7 12 TRBV6-6 . ASSLGRLAYEQY
TRBJ2-3 14 TRBV5-1 . ASSLNRLKAEDTQY
TRBJ2-7 12 TRBV7-9 TRBD1 ASSPPGQTYEQY
TRBJ1-2 10 TRBV19 TRBD1 ASRGTGYGYT
TRBJ2-7 9 TRBV27 . ASSLRVEQY
TRBJ2-7 13 TRBV7-3 TRBD2 ASSWPSGGAPEQY
TRBJ1-2 12 TRBV10-3 . AISEAGSNYGYT
TRBJ2-1 10 TRBV27 . ASSFRVGEQF
TRBJ1-2 13 TRBV4-2 . ASSQEVDNNYGYT
TRBJ1-6 11 TRBV14 . ASSQSGQSPLH
TRBJ2-7 11 TRBV5-1 . ASSLTASYEQY
TRBJ1-5 14 TRBV6-2/TRBV6-3 . ASSYSTTEFNQPQH
TRBJ2-1 15 TRBV7-8 . ASSLVAGSSSYNEQF
TRBJ2-1 13 TRBV18 TRBD1 ASSPRDRVYNEQF
TRBJ2-1 16 TRBV4-1 TRBD2 ASSQGFRRTSGRNEQF
TRBJ1-6 14 TRBV30 . AWSGKTSSYNSPLH
TRBJ2-1 13 TRBV3-1/TRBV3-2 TRBD2 ASSHSSGGPIEQF
TRBJ1-4 12 TRBV4-1 TRBD1 ASSQGTGGVKLF
TRBJ2-7 12 TRBV18 TRBD1 ASSPRTGGNEQY
TRBJ1-1 13 TRBV4-3 . ASSHRGLSNTEAF
TRBJ2-7 12 TRBV13 TRBD1 ASSRTGASYEQY
TRBJ2-7 12 TRBV27 TRBD2 ASSFGEGGYEQY
TRBJ1-1 12 TRBV6-6 . ASSYSRRSTEAF
TRBJ2-7 12 TRBV5-1 TRBD1 ASSSGQGLNEQY
TRBJ1-2 12 TRBV4-1 . ASSQDAQGFGYT
TRBJ2-7 12 TRBV27 TRBD1 ASSFGTGAYEQY
TRBJ2-7 14 TRBV6-2/TRBV6-3 . ASSPEGGGGPYEQY
TRBJ2-2 11 TRBV5-4 . ASSLPGAGELF
TRBJ2-7 11 TRBV7-2 . ASSWGSDYEQY
TRBJ1-1 10 TRBV29-1 . SVRQLNTEAF
TRBJ1-2 13 TRBV4-1 TRBD1 ASSQTGTGGEKHT
TRBJ1-5 13 TRBV5-6 . ASSLRGDYNQPQH
TRBJ2-1 17 TRBV5-4 TRBD2 ASSSQQPILAGYRNEQF
TRBJ1-2 14 TRBV6-1 TRBD1 ASSARNRGPNYGYT
TRBJ2-1 9 TRBV20-1 . STGYYNEQF
TRBJ1-6 11 TRBV2 . ASRTDISSPLH
TRBJ1-2 12 TRBV7-2 . ASSPREGPDGYT
TRBJ2-1 13 TRBV7-2 . ASSLAASRYNEQF